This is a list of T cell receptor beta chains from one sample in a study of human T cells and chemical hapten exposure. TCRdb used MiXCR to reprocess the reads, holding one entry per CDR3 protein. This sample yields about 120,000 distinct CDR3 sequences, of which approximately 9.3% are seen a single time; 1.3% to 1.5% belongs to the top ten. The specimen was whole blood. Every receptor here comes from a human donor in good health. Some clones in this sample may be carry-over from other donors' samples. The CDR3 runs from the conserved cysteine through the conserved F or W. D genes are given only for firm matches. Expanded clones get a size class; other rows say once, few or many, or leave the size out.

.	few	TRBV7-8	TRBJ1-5	TGTGCCAGCAGCTCCCCCGGCCAGCCCCAGCATTTT	CASSSPGQPQHF
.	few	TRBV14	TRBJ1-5	TGTGCCAGCAGCCTCGGACACTCCACGCATTTT	CASSLGHSTHF
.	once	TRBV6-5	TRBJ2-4	TGTGCCAGCAGTTACTCGACGGTGCCAGGGCCCCTGGGCATTCAGTACTTC	CASSYSTVPGPLGIQYF
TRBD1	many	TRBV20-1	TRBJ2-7	TGCAGTGCCGTCCGGGACAGGGGATACGAGCAGTACTTC	CSAVRDRGYEQYF
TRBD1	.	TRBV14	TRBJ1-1	TGTGCCAGCAGCCAATACTTAGAGCTGACAGGGTTAGCCCCTGAAGCTTTCTTT	CASSQYLELTGLAPEAFF
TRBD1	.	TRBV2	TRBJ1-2	TGTGCCAGCAGGCTGGACAGGGATCCTAACTATGGCTACACCTTC	CASRLDRDPNYGYTF
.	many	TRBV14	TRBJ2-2	TGTGCCAGCAGGGGCTCGAACACCGGGGAGCTGTTTTTT	CASRGSNTGELFF
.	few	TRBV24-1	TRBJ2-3	TGTGCCACCAGTGAGGGGAGCACAGATACGCAGTATTTT	CATSEGSTDTQYF
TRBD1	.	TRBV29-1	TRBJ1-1	TGCAGCTTTCAAGGGACAGTGGGAAGCACTGAAGCTTTCTTT	CSFQGTVGSTEAFF
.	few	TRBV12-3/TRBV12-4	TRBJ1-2	TGTGCCAGCAGGTGGGGGCAGGCCCCCCTCTATGGCTACACCTTC	CASRWGQAPLYGYTF
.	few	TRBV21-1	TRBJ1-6	TGTGCCAGCAGCAAAGAAGTAGGACGCCCGAATTCACCCCTCCACTTT	CASSKEVGRPNSPLHF
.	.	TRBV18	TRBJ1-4	TGTGCCAGCTCACCACCGACGCGGGAAAAACTGTTTTTT	CASSPPTREKLFF
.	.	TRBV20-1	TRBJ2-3	TGCAGTGCTAGAGATGACTGGAAACCGTACACAGATACGCAGTATTTT	CSARDDWKPYTDTQYF
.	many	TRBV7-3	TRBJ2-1	TGTGCCAGCAGCTTAATGACTAACAATGAGCAGTTCTTC	CASSLMTNNEQFF
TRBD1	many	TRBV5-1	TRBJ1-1	TGCGCCAGCAAAGAAGGGGGCAACACTGAAGCTTTCTTT	CASKEGGNTEAFF
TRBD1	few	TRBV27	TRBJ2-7	TGTGCCAGCAGTTCCGAAATCTGGACAGGGTGGGACGAGCAGTACTTC	CASSSEIWTGWDEQYF
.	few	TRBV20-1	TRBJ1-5	TGCAGTGCTAGAGATCGCGCCCCGGATCAGCCCCAGCATTTT	CSARDRAPDQPQHF
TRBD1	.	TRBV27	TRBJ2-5	TGTGCCAGCAGTTTGGGGGCTACTGACAGGGGCGTAGAGACCCAGTACTTC	CASSLGATDRGVETQYF
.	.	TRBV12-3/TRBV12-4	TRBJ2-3	TGTGCCAGCACCGGATATTTAGATACGCAGTATTTT	CASTGYLDTQYF
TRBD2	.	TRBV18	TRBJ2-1	TGTGCCAGCTCACCAGGACTAGCGGGAGGCTCCTACAATGAGCAGTTCTTC	CASSPGLAGGSYNEQFF
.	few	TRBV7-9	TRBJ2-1	TGTGCCAGCAGCTTAGAGGTACATGAGCAGTTCTTC	CASSLEVHEQFF
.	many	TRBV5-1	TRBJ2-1	TGCGCCAGCAGCTTGGAGCTAAGCCTCTACAATGAGCAGTTCTTC	CASSLELSLYNEQFF
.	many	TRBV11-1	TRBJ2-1	TGTGCCAGCAGCCCGGTAGGGGGTTACAATGAGCAGTTCTTC	CASSPVGGYNEQFF
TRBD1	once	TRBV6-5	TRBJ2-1	TGTGCCAGCAGTTACTCGAGAGGACAGGTGGTGTCCTACAATGAGCAGTTCTTC	CASSYSRGQVVSYNEQFF
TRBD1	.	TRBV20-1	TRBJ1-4	TGCAGTGCTAGGGGTGAGACAGGGGTATATGAAAAACTGTTTTTT	CSARGETGVYEKLFF
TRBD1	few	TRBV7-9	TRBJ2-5	TGTGCCAGCAACGCCCGGACAGGGGGCGAGACCCAGTACTTC	CASNARTGGETQYF
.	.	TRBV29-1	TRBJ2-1	TGCAGCGTTGCCGAGGCAGAGAAGAGGGGGGAAGGCGATGAGCAGTTCTTC	CSVAEAEKRGEGDEQFF
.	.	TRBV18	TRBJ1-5	TGTGCCAGCTCACCACCGGGGGCCTCGAGTCAGCCCCAGCATTTT	CASSPPGASSQPQHF
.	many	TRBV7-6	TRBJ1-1	TGTGCCAGCAGCTCCGCAGGGAGGAGGACTGAAGCTTTCTTT	CASSSAGRRTEAFF
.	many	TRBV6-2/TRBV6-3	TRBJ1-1	TGTGCCAGCAGCCCATCGAACACTGAAGCTTTCTTT	CASSPSNTEAFF